These 8 T cell receptor beta chains were all obtained from the same sample, sequenced in a study of lymphopenia after photon versus proton radiotherapy. The table came from immunoSEQ multiplex PCR; TCRdb's copy has only in-frame clones and leaves some out. The sample carries about 35,000 clones, around 90% recorded once. The sequencing used peripheral blood, collected from a patient treated with photon-based radiotherapy. The receptors come from a man between 60 and 75 years old with cholangiocarcinoma.

The chain carries TRBV28 and TRBJ2-7; tentative D call: TRBD2 (5 bases). The germline CDR1 and CDR2 sequences are MDHEN and SYDVKM. This CDR3 is built from 16 residues. Trimming stripped 1 base from V and 5 bases from J, with 18 bases between. CDR3 sequence (DNA): TGTGCCAGCAGTTTATTCCCGACCTCGGGATCCCACGAGCAGTACTTC. Translated: CASSLFPTSGSHEQYF.

The CDR3 protein is CASSRDRGTYNEQFF. CDR3 nucleotides: TGTGCCAGCAGTCGGGACAGGGGTACGTACAATGAGCAGTTCTTC. This rearrangement joins TRBV2 to TRBJ2-1; 10 bases are shared with TRBD1. The V gene's germline CDR1 is SNHLY and CDR2 FYNNEI. The CDR3 loop spans 15 amino acids. Unmatched junction bases numbered 5, after V lost 5 bases and J lost 4 bases. The entire variable domain, with the rest obtained from reference TRBV2 and TRBJ2-1, is as follows: EPEVTQTPSHQVTQMGQEVILRCVPISNHLYFYWYRQILGQKVEFLVSFYNNEISEKSEIFDDQFSVERPDGSNFTLKIRSTKLEDSAMYFCASSRDRGTYNEQFFGPGTRLTVL.

The V gene is TRBV28, the J gene TRBJ2-7; D tentatively reads TRBD1 or TRBD2 (5 bases each). This CDR3 comprises 15 residues. V was cut by 5 bases and J by 3 bases, with 17 bases left in between. Germline V gene lookup returns CDR1 MDHEN and CDR2 SYDVKM. The CDR3 region is CASSPLQGPLYEQYF. The CDR3 nucleotides read TGTGCCAGCAGTCCACTTCAGGGACCCCTCTACGAGCAGTACTTC.

In its sample, this clone was seen once. V usage is TRBV7-2 and J usage is TRBJ2-7; D may be TRBD1 (5 bases). Trimming cost V 0 bases and J 2 bases, with 11 bases left between them. This CDR3 contains 15 residues. Germline CDR1 reads SGHTA; CDR2 reads FQGNSA. Written as DNA, the CDR3 is TGTGCCAGCAGCTTAGCGGACACCTACCCCTACGAGCAGTACTTC. Protein product: CASSLADTYPYEQYF.

J is TRBJ2-2 and V is TRBV19, with unresolved D. V was pared by 9 bases and J by 0 bases, with 14 bases between. The CDR3 sequence is 15 residues long. Germline V gene sequence: CDR1 LNHDA, CDR2 SQIVND (reference sequence). CDR3 bases: TGTGCCAGCAACGTGGGCTCCGCGAACACCGGGGAGCTGTTTTTT. Its translation is CASNVGSANTGELFF.

V and J are TRBV7-2 and TRBJ1-5, with 8 bases lining up with TRBD1. This CDR3 has 16 amino acids. The trim removed 0 bases at V and 7 bases at J, leaving 8 bases unmatched. The germline gives CDR1 SGHTA, CDR2 FQGNSA. For the CDR3, the DNA is TGTGCCAGCAGCTTAGCGGGGCAGGGGGCAAGCCAGCCCCAGCATTTT. It codes for CASSLAGQGASQPQHF.

For the CDR3, the DNA is TGTGCCAGCAGCCACGTGGCCACAGATACGCAGTATTTT. Protein sequence: CASSHVATDTQYF. This chain joins TRBV11-3 and TRBJ2-3, with no clear D. The V gene lost 5 bases and the J gene lost 2 bases, with 8 bases spanning the gap. Germline V gene data show CDR1 as SGHNT and CDR2 as YENEEA. The CDR3 totals 13 residues.

The chain links TRBV6-5 to TRBJ2-7; D remains unclear. Germline lookup yields CDR1 MNHEY and CDR2 SVGAGI. Trimming removed 4 bases at V and 3 bases at J, with 7 bases between. CDR3 length equals 12 residues. The CDR3 DNA sequence: TGTGCCAGCAGTTCCGACATCTACGAGCAGTACTTC. This gives the protein CASSSDIYEQYF.